The clone carrying this T cell receptor beta chain has at least ten counts. Its antigen is not identified. This entry comes from a study of T cells in Graves' hyperthyroidism and ophthalmopathy. The CDR3 length is 15 residues. V dropped 4 bases and J dropped 0 bases, with 10 bases sitting between them. Germline loops: CDR1 LGHDT, CDR2 YNNKEL (reference sequence). The source material, RNA transcripts, was used to amplify TCR beta CDR3 regions. First-round RT-PCR with HTBI primers amplified the TCR CDR3 region. TCRdb independently ran MiXCR on the multiplex PCR reads; one entry per CDR3 protein. The sample has 350,000 to 400,000 distinct CDR3 sequences, approximately 18% seen once. The PBMCs had their origin in 10 ml of fresh peripheral blood. The study's findings and limits: Blood also contained most expanded thyroid clonotypes above 0.001.

The chain carries TRBV3-1 and TRBJ1-5; D not resolved. The sample comprised blood. This clonotype originated in a man younger than 35 with Graves' ophthalmopathy. The CDR3 nucleotides are TGTGCCAGCAGCCGGTCCTTGGATAGCAATCAGCCCCAGCATTTT. Translation: CASSRSLDSNQPQHF.